Listed below are T cell receptor beta chains from one sample, sequenced in a study of OX40 agonist ivuxolimab in advanced cancers. Sequencing used immunoSEQ multiplex PCR; TCRdb keeps in-frame clones, though not all of them. Among tens of thousands of clones listed, roughly 88% were seen once. The sample was CD4+ or CD8+ T cells sorted from blood, taken in a trial of the OX40 agonist ivuxolimab. The receptors come from an adult with an advanced solid tumor such as melanoma, head and neck, liver or kidney cancer. CDR3s leave out the opening cysteine and the closing phenylalanine or tryptophan. Fields, in order: J gene, clone size, V gene, CDR3 protein. Not every row has a clone size; where given, it reads once, few, many or a size class.

J gene: TRBJ1-2
clone size: .
V gene: TRBV10-3
CDR3 protein: AISETDRDYGYT

J gene: TRBJ1-2
clone size: .
V gene: TRBV4-3
CDR3 protein: ASSQGSAPDYGYT

J gene: TRBJ2-3
clone size: .
V gene: TRBV5-1
CDR3 protein: ASSLGGGADTQY

J gene: TRBJ2-2
clone size: .
V gene: TRBV7-8
CDR3 protein: ASSSTPTGGTGELF

J gene: TRBJ2-2
clone size: .
V gene: TRBV6-5
CDR3 protein: ASSYGQGGYTGELF

J gene: TRBJ2-5
clone size: once
V gene: TRBV9
CDR3 protein: ASSEAGRPQETQY

J gene: TRBJ2-5
clone size: .
V gene: TRBV14
CDR3 protein: ASSQLGTGQETQY

J gene: TRBJ1-4
clone size: .
V gene: TRBV7-8
CDR3 protein: ASSLGGGKLF

J gene: TRBJ1-5
clone size: .
V gene: TRBV7-3
CDR3 protein: ASSLNLAGDQPQH

J gene: TRBJ1-5
clone size: .
V gene: TRBV9
CDR3 protein: ASSLPTGGHRQPQH

J gene: TRBJ2-3
clone size: .
V gene: TRBV11-2
CDR3 protein: ASSFGLAGDTQY

J gene: TRBJ1-5
clone size: .
V gene: TRBV30
CDR3 protein: ARNSRGSFNQPQH

J gene: TRBJ2-4
clone size: .
V gene: TRBV28
CDR3 protein: ASRADGRPEYGIQY

J gene: TRBJ1-2
clone size: .
V gene: TRBV6-5
CDR3 protein: ASSFGDTDDYGYT

J gene: TRBJ2-2
clone size: .
V gene: TRBV30
CDR3 protein: ACGTGGNTGELF

J gene: TRBJ2-5
clone size: .
V gene: TRBV7-3
CDR3 protein: ASSLAGAFQETQY

J gene: TRBJ1-5
clone size: few
V gene: TRBV5-5
CDR3 protein: ASSLVGGAGYSNQPQH

J gene: TRBJ1-3
clone size: .
V gene: TRBV9
CDR3 protein: ASRGSSGNTIY

J gene: TRBJ2-1
clone size: .
V gene: TRBV10-2
CDR3 protein: ASSEANFRGGDNEQF

J gene: TRBJ1-6
clone size: .
V gene: TRBV9
CDR3 protein: ASSPFDVGSPLH

J gene: TRBJ1-5
clone size: few
V gene: TRBV4-1
CDR3 protein: ASSQGQGPYQPQH

J gene: TRBJ2-5
clone size: .
V gene: TRBV7-2
CDR3 protein: ASSLAPGPQETQY

J gene: TRBJ2-7
clone size: few
V gene: TRBV4-2
CDR3 protein: ASSQDYGGGEQY

J gene: TRBJ2-7
clone size: medium-sized
V gene: TRBV7-9
CDR3 protein: ASSLRGDSYEQY

J gene: TRBJ1-5
clone size: once
V gene: TRBV28
CDR3 protein: GSFQGYGQPQH

J gene: TRBJ2-3
clone size: once
V gene: TRBV30
CDR3 protein: AWAFLGADTQY

J gene: TRBJ2-6
clone size: once
V gene: TRBV9
CDR3 protein: ASSIRQAGANVLT

J gene: TRBJ2-2
clone size: .
V gene: TRBV28
CDR3 protein: ATQETNTGELF

J gene: TRBJ1-4
clone size: .
V gene: TRBV4-3
CDR3 protein: ASSQEGRGEKLF

J gene: TRBJ1-2
clone size: .
V gene: TRBV9
CDR3 protein: ASSVEAGAVYGYT

J gene: TRBJ1-5
clone size: .
V gene: TRBV9
CDR3 protein: ASSVGSSNQPQH

J gene: TRBJ2-5
clone size: .
V gene: TRBV7-9
CDR3 protein: ASSTPIANPRETQY

J gene: TRBJ1-4
clone size: .
V gene: TRBV5-6
CDR3 protein: ASSPRGGRYEKLF

J gene: TRBJ1-2
clone size: .
V gene: TRBV5-6
CDR3 protein: ASSGTGEAYGYT

J gene: TRBJ2-7
clone size: .
V gene: TRBV7-8
CDR3 protein: ASNFRWDRGSYEQY

J gene: TRBJ2-1
clone size: .
V gene: TRBV2
CDR3 protein: ASRRAASSYNEQF

J gene: TRBJ1-2
clone size: .
V gene: TRBV28
CDR3 protein: ASSFRPKTERYT

J gene: TRBJ2-1
clone size: once
V gene: TRBV15
CDR3 protein: ATSGTGNNEQF

J gene: TRBJ1-2
clone size: .
V gene: TRBV12-5
CDR3 protein: ASGLGGGTPYGYT

J gene: TRBJ1-6
clone size: .
V gene: TRBV7-2
CDR3 protein: ASSSEDRQGYGSPLH

J gene: TRBJ2-5
clone size: few
V gene: TRBV4-2
CDR3 protein: ASSSGQVQETQY

J gene: TRBJ1-6
clone size: .
V gene: TRBV6-1
CDR3 protein: ASGDSPLH

J gene: TRBJ1-2
clone size: once
V gene: TRBV9
CDR3 protein: ASSVGGVDYGYT

J gene: TRBJ1-1
clone size: .
V gene: TRBV7-9
CDR3 protein: ASSSQDMNTEAF